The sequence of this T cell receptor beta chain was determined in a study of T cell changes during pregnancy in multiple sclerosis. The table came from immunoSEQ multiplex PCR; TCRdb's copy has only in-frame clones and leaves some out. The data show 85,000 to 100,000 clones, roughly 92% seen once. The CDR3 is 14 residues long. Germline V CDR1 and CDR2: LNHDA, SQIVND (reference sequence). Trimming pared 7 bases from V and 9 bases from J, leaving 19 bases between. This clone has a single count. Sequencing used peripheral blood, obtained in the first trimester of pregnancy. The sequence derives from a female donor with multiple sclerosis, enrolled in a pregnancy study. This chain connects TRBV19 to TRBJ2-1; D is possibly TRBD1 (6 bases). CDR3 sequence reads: CASNPTRGLGEQFF. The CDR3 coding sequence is TGTGCCAGTAACCCGACAAGGGGGTTGGGTGAGCAGTTCTTC.